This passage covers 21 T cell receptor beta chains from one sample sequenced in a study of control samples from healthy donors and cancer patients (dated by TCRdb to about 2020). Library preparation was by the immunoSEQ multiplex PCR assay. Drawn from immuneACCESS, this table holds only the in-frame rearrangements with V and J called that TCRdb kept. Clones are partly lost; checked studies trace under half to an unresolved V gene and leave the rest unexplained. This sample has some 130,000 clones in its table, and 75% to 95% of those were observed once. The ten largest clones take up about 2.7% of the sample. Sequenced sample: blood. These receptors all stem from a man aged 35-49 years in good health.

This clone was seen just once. As DNA, the CDR3 is TGTGCCAGCAGCGGATTTAGCGGGGGAGGGCTCGAGACCCAGTACTTC. It specifies CASSGFSGGGLETQYF. The chain carries TRBV9 and TRBJ2-5, with 9 nucleotides matching TRBD2. CDR1 is SGDLS and CDR2 is YYNGEE in the germline V gene. CDR3 length equals 16 residues. J lost 5 bases, V lost 3 bases, and 11 bases had no gene match.

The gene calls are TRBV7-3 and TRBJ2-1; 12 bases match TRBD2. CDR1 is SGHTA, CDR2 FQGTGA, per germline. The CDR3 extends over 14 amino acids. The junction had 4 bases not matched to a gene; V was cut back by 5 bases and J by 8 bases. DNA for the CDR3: TGTGCCAGCAGCCCACTAGCGGGGGGCGATGAGCAGTTCTTC. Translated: CASSPLAGGDEQFF.

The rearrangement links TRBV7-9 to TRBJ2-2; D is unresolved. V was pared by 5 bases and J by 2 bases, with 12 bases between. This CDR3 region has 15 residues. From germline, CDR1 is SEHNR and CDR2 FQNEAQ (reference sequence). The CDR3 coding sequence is TGTGCCAGCAGCCAGACGGTGGGTAACACCGGGGAGCTGTTTTTT. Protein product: CASSQTVGNTGELFF.

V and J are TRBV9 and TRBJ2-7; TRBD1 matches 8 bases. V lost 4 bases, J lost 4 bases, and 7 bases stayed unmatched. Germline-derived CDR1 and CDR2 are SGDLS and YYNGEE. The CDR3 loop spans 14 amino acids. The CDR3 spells CASSSNRGAYEQYF. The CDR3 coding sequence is TGTGCCAGCAGCTCAAACAGGGGGGCTTACGAGCAGTACTTC.

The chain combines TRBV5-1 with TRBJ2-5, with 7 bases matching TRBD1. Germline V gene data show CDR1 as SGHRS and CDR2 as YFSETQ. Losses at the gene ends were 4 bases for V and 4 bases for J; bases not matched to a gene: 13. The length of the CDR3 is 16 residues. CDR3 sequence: CASSEVVGAGGETQYF. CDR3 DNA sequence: TGCGCCAGCAGCGAGGTTGTGGGGGCAGGGGGAGAGACCCAGTACTTC. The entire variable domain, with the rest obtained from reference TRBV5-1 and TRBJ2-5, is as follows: KAGVTQTPRYLIKTRGQQVTLSCSPISGHRSVSWYQQTPGQGLQFLFEYFSETQRNKGNFPGRFSGRQFSNSRSEMNVSTLELGDSALYLCASSEVVGAGGETQYFGPGTRLLVL.

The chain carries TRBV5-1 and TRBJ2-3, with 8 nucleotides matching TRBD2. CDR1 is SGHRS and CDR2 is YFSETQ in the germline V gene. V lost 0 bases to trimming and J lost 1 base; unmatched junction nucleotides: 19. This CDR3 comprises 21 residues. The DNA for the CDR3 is TGCGCCAGCAGCTTGGCAAAGTGGAGTAGCGGGGTCCTTAAAGGCACAGATACGCAGTATTTT. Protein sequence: CASSLAKWSSGVLKGTDTQYF.

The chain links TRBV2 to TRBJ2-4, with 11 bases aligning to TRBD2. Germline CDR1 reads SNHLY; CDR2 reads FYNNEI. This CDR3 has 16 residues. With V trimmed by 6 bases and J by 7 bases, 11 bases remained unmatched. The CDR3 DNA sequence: TGTGCCAGCAGGAGAGATAGCGGGGGGGCCCTTAACATTCAGTACTTC. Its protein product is CASRRDSGGALNIQYF.

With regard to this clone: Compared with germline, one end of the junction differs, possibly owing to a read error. The CDR3 spells CASSLEFGGSDTQYF. The CDR3 DNA reads TGTGCTAGCAGCTTAGAGTTCGGGGGATCAGATACGCAGTATTTT. This rearrangement joins TRBV7-7 to TRBJ2-3; tentative D call: TRBD2 (6 bases). Looked up from germline, CDR1 is SSHAT and CDR2 is FNYEAQ (reference sequence). The CDR3 length is 15 residues.

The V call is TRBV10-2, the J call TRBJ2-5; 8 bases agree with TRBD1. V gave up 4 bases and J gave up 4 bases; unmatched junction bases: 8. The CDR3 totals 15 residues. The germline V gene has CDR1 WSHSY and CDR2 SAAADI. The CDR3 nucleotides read TGCGCCAGCAGTGTGGGGGACAGGAGGGGAGAGACCCAGTACTTC. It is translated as CASSVGDRRGETQYF.

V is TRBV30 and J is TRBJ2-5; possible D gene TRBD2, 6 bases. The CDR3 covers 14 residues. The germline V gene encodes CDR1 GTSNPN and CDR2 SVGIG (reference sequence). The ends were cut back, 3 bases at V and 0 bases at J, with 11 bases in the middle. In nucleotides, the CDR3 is TGTGCCTGGAGCAATGGCGGGAACCAAGAGACCCAGTACTTC. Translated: CAWSNGGNQETQYF.

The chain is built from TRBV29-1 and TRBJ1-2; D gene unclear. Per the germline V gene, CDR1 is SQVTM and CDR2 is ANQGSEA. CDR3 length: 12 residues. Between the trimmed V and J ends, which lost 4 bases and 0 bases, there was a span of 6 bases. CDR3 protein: CSVARANYGYTF. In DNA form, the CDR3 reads TGCAGCGTTGCAAGGGCTAACTATGGCTACACCTTC.

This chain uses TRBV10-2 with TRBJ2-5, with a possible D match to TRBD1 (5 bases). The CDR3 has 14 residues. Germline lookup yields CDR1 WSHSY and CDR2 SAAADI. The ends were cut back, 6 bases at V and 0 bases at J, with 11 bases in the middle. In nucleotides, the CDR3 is TGCGCCAGCAGGGGCCCAGGGAACCAAGAGACCCAGTACTTC. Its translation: CASRGPGNQETQYF.

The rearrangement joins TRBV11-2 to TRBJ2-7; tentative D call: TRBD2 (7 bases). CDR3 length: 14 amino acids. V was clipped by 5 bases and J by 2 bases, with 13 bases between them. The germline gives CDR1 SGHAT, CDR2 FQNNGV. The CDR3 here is CASSRGAGAYEQYF. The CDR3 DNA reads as TGTGCCAGCAGCCGGGGGGCAGGGGCCTACGAGCAGTACTTC.

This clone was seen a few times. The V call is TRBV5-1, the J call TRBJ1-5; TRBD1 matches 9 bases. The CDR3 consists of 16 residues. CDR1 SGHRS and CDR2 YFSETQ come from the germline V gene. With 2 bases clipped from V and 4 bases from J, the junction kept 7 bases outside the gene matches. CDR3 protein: CASSLQGAGGNQPQHF. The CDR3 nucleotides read TGCGCCAGCAGCTTACAGGGGGCCGGAGGTAATCAGCCCCAGCATTTT.

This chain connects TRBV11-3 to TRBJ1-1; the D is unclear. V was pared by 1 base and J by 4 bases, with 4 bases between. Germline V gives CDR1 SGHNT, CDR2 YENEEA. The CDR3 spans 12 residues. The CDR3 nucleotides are TGTGCCAGCAGCTTAGGGGCCACTGAAGCTTTCTTT. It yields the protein CASSLGATEAFF.

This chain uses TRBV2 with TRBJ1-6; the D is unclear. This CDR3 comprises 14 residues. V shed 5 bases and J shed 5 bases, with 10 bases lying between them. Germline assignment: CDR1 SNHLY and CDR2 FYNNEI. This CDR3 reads CASSWTENNSPLHF. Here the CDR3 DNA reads TGTGCCAGCAGTTGGACGGAAAATAATTCACCCCTCCACTTT. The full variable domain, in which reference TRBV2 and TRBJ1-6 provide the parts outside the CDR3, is EPEVTQTPSHQVTQMGQEVILRCVPISNHLYFYWYRQILGQKVEFLVSFYNNEISEKSEIFDDQFSVERPDGSNFTLKIRSTKLEDSAMYFCASSWTENNSPLHFGNGTRLTVT.

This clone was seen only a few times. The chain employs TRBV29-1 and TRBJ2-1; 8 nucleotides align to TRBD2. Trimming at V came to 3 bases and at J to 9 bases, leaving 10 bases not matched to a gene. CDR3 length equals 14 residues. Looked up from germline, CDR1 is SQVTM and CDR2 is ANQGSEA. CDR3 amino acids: CSVDRLARPPEQFF. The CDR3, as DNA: TGCAGCGTTGACCGACTAGCGCGGCCCCCTGAGCAGTTCTTC.

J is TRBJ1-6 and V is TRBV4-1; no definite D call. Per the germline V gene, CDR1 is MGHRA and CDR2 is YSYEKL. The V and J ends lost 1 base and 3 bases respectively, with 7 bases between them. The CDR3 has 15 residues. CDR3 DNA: TGCGCCAGCAGCCAAGGGTCTCTCTATAATTCACCCCTCCACTTT. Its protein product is CASSQGSLYNSPLHF.

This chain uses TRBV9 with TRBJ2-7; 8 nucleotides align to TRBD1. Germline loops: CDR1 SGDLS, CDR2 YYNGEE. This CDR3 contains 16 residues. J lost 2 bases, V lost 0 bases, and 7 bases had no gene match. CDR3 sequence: CASSVAGLGQAYEQYF. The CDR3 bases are TGTGCCAGCAGCGTAGCTGGGCTGGGACAGGCCTACGAGCAGTACTTC.

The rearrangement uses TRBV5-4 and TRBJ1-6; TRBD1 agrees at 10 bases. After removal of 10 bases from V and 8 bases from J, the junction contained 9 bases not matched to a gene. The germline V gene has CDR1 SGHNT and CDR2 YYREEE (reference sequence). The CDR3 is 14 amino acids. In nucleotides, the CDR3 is TGTGCCTCTACTCCCGGGACAGGGGATTCACCCCTCCACTTT. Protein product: CASTPGTGDSPLHF.

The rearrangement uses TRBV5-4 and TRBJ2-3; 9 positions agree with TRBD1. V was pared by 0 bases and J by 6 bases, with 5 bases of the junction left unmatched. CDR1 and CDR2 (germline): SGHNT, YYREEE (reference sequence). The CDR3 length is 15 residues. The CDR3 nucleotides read TGTGCCAGCAGCTTGGATACAGGGGGCATGGATACGCAGTATTTT. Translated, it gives CASSLDTGGMDTQYF.